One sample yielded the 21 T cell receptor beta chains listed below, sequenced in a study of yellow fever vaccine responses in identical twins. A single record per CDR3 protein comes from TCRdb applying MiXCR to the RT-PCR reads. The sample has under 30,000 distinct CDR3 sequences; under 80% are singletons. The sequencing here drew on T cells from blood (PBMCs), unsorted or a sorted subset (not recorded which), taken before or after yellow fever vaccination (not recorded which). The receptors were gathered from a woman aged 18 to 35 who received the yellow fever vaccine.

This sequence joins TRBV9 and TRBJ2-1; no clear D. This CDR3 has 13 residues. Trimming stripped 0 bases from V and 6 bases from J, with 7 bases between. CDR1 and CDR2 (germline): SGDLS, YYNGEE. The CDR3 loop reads CASSVGGGNEQFF. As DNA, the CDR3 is TGTGCCAGCAGCGTAGGAGGCGGCAATGAGCAGTTCTTC.

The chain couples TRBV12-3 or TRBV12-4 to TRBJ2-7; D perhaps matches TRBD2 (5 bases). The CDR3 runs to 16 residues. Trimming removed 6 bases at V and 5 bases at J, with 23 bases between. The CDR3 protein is CASSPPLRAAGHEQYF. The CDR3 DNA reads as TGTGCCAGCAGCCCCCCCCTACGCGCGGCGGGCCACGAGCAGTACTTC.

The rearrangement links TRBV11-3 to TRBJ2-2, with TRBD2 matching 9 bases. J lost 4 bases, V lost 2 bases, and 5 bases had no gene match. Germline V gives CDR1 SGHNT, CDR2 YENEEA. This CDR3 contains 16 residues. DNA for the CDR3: TGTGCCAGCAGCTTACAGATAGCGGGAGCCACCGGGGAGCTGTTTTTT. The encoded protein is CASSLQIAGATGELFF. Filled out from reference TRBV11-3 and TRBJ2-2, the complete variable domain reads EAGVVQSPRYKIIEKKQPVAFWCNPISGHNTLYWYLQNLGQGPELLIRYENEEAVDDSQLPKDRFSAERLKGVDSTLKIQPAELGDSAVYLCASSLQIAGATGELFFGEGSRLTVL.

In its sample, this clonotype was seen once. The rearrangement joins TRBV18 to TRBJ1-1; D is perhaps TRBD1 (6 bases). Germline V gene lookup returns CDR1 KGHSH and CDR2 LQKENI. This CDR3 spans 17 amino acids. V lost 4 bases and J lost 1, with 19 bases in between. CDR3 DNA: TGTGCCAGCTCACAAAACTCAGGGGTGCTTAAGAACACTGAAGCTTTCTTT. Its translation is CASSQNSGVLKNTEAFF.

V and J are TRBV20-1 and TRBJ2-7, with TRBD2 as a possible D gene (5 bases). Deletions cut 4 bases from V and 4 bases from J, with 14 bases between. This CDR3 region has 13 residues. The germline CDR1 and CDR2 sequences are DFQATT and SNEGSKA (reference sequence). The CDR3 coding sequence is TGCAGTGCTATGGAGGATCCGATTTACGAGCAGTACTTC. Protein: CSAMEDPIYEQYF.

CDR3 loop: CASSLNFGEQYV. The CDR3 region has the DNA TGTGCCAGCAGTTTGAATTTTGGGGAGCAGTACGTC. The chain uses TRBV28 and TRBJ2-7; D remains ambiguous. Trimming pared 3 bases from V and 7 bases from J, leaving 10 bases between. CDR3 length: 12 residues. Germline V gene sequence: CDR1 MDHEN, CDR2 SYDVKM.

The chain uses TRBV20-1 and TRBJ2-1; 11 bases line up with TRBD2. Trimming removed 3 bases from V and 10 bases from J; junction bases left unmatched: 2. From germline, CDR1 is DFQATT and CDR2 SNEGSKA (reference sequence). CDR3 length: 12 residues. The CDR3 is CSARTSGDEQFF. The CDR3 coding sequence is TGCAGTGCTAGGACTAGCGGGGACGAGCAGTTCTTC.

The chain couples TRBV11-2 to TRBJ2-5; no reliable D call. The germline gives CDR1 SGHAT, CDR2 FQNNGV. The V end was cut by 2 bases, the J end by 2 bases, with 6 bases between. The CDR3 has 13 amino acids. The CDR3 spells CASSLQAQETQYF. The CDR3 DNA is TGTGCCAGCAGCTTACAGGCTCAAGAGACCCAGTACTTC.

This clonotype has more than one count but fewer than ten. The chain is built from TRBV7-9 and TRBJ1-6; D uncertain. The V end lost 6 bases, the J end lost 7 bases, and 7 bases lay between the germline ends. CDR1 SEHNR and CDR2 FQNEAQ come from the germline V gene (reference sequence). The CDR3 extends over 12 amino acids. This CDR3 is CASRAENSPLHF. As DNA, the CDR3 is TGTGCCAGCAGGGCGGAAAATTCACCCCTCCACTTT.

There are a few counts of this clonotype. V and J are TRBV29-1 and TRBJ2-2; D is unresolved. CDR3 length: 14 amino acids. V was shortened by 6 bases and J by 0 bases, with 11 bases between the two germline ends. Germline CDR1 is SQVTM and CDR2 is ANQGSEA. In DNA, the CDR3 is TGCAGCGTCAGCCTGACTTCGAACACCGGGGAGCTGTTTTTT. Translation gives CSVSLTSNTGELFF.

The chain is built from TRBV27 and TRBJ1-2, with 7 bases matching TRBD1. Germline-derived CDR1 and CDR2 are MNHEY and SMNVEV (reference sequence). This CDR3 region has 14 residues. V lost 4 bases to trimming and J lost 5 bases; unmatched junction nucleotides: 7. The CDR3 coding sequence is TGTGCCAGCAGTTGGGGGGACAGATCTTATGGCTACACCTTC. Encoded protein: CASSWGDRSYGYTF.

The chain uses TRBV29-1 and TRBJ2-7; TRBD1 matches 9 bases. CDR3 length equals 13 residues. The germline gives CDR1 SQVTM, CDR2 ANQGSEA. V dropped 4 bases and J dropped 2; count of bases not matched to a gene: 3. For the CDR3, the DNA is TGCAGCGTTGCGAGGGACAGGGCCTACGAGCAGTACTTC. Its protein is CSVARDRAYEQYF.

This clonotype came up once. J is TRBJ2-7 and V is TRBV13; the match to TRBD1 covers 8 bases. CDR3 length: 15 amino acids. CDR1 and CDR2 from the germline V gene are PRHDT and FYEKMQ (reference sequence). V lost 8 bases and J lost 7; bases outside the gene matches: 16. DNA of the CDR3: TGTGCCAGCTCCCGACCAGACAGGGGATTTGGGGAGCAGTACTTC. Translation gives CASSRPDRGFGEQYF.

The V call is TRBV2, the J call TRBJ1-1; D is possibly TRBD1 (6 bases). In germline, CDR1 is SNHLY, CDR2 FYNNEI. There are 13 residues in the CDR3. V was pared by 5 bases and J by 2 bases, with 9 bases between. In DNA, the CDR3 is TGTGCCAGCAGTATGGACAGTAACACTGAAGCTTTCTTT. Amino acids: CASSMDSNTEAFF.

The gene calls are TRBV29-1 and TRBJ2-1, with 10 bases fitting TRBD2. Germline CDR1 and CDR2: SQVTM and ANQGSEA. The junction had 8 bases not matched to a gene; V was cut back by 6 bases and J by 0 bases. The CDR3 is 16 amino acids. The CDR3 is CSVPGSSGSSYNEQFF. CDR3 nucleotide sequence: TGCAGCGTCCCCGGATCTAGCGGGAGCTCCTACAATGAGCAGTTCTTC.

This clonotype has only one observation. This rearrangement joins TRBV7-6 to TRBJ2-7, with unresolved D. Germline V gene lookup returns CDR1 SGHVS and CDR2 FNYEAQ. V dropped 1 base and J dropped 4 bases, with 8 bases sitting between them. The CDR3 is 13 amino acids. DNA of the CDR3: TGTGCCAGCAGCTTAGAGGACGGATACGAGCAGTACTTC. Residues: CASSLEDGYEQYF.

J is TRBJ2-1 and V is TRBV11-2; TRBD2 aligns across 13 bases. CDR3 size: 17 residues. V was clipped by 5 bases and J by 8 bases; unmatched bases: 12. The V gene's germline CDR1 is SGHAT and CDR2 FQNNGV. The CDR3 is CASSPGLAGRPNDEQFF. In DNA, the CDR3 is TGTGCCAGCAGCCCGGGACTAGCGGGACGGCCGAACGATGAGCAGTTCTTC. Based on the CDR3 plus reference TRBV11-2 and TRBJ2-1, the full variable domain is EAGVAQSPRYKIIEKRQSVAFWCNPISGHATLYWYQQILGQGPKLLIQFQNNGVVDDSQLPKDRFSAERLKGVDSTLKIQPAKLEDSAVYLCASSPGLAGRPNDEQFFGPGTRLTVL.

The CDR3 nucleotides are TGTGCCAGCAGCTTAGCCCCAGTTGGGGCGACCTACGAGCAGTACTTC. Amino acids: CASSLAPVGATYEQYF. V is TRBV11-1 and J is TRBJ2-7, with D perhaps matching TRBD1 (5 bases). The germline V gene encodes CDR1 SGHAT and CDR2 FQDESV (reference sequence). CDR3 size: 16 residues. V was cut by 0 bases and J by 2 bases, with 14 bases left in between.

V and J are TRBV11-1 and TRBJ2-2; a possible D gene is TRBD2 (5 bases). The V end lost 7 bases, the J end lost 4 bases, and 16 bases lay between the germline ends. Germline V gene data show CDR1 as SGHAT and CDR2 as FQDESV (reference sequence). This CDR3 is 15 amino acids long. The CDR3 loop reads CASTWSGGPTGELFF. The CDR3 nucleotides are TGTGCCAGCACCTGGAGCGGAGGACCCACCGGGGAGCTGTTTTTT.

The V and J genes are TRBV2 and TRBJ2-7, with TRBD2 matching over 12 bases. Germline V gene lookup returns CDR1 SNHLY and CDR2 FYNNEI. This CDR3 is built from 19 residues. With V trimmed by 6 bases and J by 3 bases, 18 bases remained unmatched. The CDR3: CASSDLPPLLAGGFYEQYF. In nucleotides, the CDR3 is TGTGCCAGCAGCGATTTGCCCCCTCTACTAGCGGGAGGCTTCTACGAGCAGTACTTC.

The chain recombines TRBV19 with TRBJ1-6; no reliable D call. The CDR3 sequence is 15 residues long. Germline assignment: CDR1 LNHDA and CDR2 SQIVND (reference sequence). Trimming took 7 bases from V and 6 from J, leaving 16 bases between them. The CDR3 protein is CASMEVGQINSPLHF. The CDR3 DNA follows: TGTGCCAGTATGGAGGTTGGGCAGATTAATTCACCCCTCCACTTT.